The next 29 T cell receptor beta chains were all read from a single sample in a study of T cell responses to AZD1222 COVID-19 vaccine. The assay was immunoSEQ multiplex PCR, and TCRdb's table has in-frame clones only and misses some. The sample includes more than 150,000 clones, 87% of them seen just once. The sample was peripheral blood, taken on day 0 of MenACWY control vaccination. The receptors shown here come from an adult in good health.

The rearrangement links TRBV28 to TRBJ1-2; possibly TRBD1 for D (5 bases). The CDR3 consists of 16 residues. The germline V and J ends were trimmed by 5 bases and 7 bases, with 23 bases remaining between them. Germline CDR1 reads MDHEN; CDR2 reads SYDVKM. As DNA, the CDR3 is TGTGCCAGCAGTCGCCCCCGTGGGGCCCGGGAGTTTGGCTACACCTTC. Amino acid sequence: CASSRPRGAREFGYTF.

This clone was counted only a few times. The chain couples TRBV27 to TRBJ2-7; 11 bases map to TRBD2. After removal of 6 bases from V and 3 bases from J, the junction contained 4 bases not matched to a gene. Per the germline V gene, CDR1 is MNHEY and CDR2 is SMNVEV (reference sequence). The CDR3 has 14 residues. The CDR3: CASSGTSGGYEQYF. DNA for the CDR3: TGTGCCAGCAGCGGGACTAGCGGAGGCTACGAGCAGTACTTC.

This rearrangement joins TRBV6-5 to TRBJ1-3; possibly TRBD1 for D (5 bases). V was shortened by 2 bases and J by 4 bases, with 12 bases between the two germline ends. Germline V gene data show CDR1 as MNHEY and CDR2 as SVGAGI. The CDR3 is 15 amino acids. CDR3 nucleotides: TGTGCCAGCAGTTACGTCGGGGCCATGGGAAACACCATATATTTT. Translation gives CASSYVGAMGNTIYF.

The J gene is TRBJ2-1, the V gene TRBV28; 7 positions agree with TRBD1. The CDR3 consists of 14 residues. V trimming: 2 bases; J trimming: 5 bases; junction bases outside the gene matches: 3. Germline V CDR1 and CDR2: MDHEN, SYDVKM. CDR3 coding DNA: TGTGCCAGCAGTTTAAGACAGGGCAACAATGAGCAGTTCTTC. Translating it yields CASSLRQGNNEQFF.

The chain carries TRBV2 and TRBJ1-5; possibly TRBD1 for D (5 bases). This CDR3 is 14 amino acids long. The V end was cut by 6 bases, the J end by 3 bases, with 12 bases between. The germline V gene encodes CDR1 SNHLY and CDR2 FYNNEI. The CDR3 sequence is CASRTGLVNQPQHF. DNA for the CDR3: TGTGCCAGCAGAACAGGATTGGTCAATCAGCCCCAGCATTTT.

The sample holds a few counts of this clone. V is TRBV5-6 and J is TRBJ2-7; TRBD2 agrees at 7 bases. V was clipped by 2 bases and J by 7 bases; unmatched bases: 6. The CDR3 is 13 residues long. Germline assignment: CDR1 SGHDT and CDR2 YYEEEE. The chain's CDR3 is CASSFPSGGEQYF. CDR3 nucleotides: TGTGCCAGCAGCTTTCCTAGCGGCGGGGAGCAGTACTTC.

The chain carries TRBV6-5 and TRBJ2-3; 8 bases match TRBD2. The CDR3 is 16 amino acids. Per the germline V gene, CDR1 is MNHEY and CDR2 is SVGAGI. V dropped 4 bases and J dropped 2; count of bases not matched to a gene: 8. The DNA of the CDR3 is TGTGCCAGCAGTTTCTCGGGGGGGCAGCTCACAGATACGCAGTATTTT. It codes for CASSFSGGQLTDTQYF.

This chain uses TRBV5-1 with TRBJ1-2, with D possibly matching TRBD1 (6 bases). This CDR3 region has 14 residues. With 3 bases removed from V and 0 bases from J, the gap between germline ends came to 9 bases. CDR1 and CDR2 (germline): SGHRS, YFSETQ. The CDR3 is CASSYGTTNYGYTF. As DNA, the CDR3 is TGCGCCAGCAGCTACGGGACAACTAACTATGGCTACACCTTC.

The chain is built from TRBV4-2 and TRBJ2-7; D uncertain. V was shortened by 0 bases and J by 1 base, with 13 bases between the two germline ends. This CDR3 contains 16 residues. Germline V gene sequence: CDR1 LGHNA, CDR2 YNFKEQ. In DNA, the CDR3 is TGTGCCAGCAGCCAAGATCTTTCACAGAGGTCCTACGAGCAGTACTTC. This translates into CASSQDLSQRSYEQYF.

The chain employs TRBV5-5 and TRBJ2-7, with D hard to call. Trimming took off 3 bases at V and 6 bases at J, with 10 bases between the two ends. CDR1 SGHKS and CDR2 YYEKEE come from the germline V gene (reference sequence). The CDR3 sequence is 12 residues long. CDR3 loop: CASSYDGTEQYF. The CDR3 DNA sequence: TGTGCCAGCAGCTACGATGGTACCGAGCAGTACTTC.

Only a few counts were recorded for this clone. This chain links TRBV5-6 with TRBJ2-2; no firm D call. Per germline, CDR1 SGHDT and CDR2 YYEEEE. Trimming removed 0 bases from V and 2 bases from J, with 11 bases in between. The CDR3 covers 16 residues. The CDR3 loop is CASSLEHDPNTGELFF. In DNA, the CDR3 is TGTGCCAGCAGCTTGGAACATGACCCCAACACCGGGGAGCTGTTTTTT.

This chain connects TRBV10-3 to TRBJ2-1; 9 bases are a match to TRBD1. Germline CDR1 is ENHRY and CDR2 is SYGVKD. The CDR3 consists of 14 residues. The V gene end was trimmed by 3 bases and the J gene end by 8 bases; junction bases not matched to a gene: 5. The CDR3 is CAISEGQGYDEQFF. In DNA form, the CDR3 reads TGTGCCATCAGTGAAGGACAGGGGTACGATGAGCAGTTCTTC.

The J gene is TRBJ1-3, the V gene TRBV19, with TRBD1 as a possible D gene (6 bases). V was trimmed by 9 bases and J by 0 bases, leaving 15 bases between them. This CDR3 has 15 residues. From germline, CDR1 is LNHDA and CDR2 SQIVND (reference sequence). This chain's CDR3 is CASTGFYGSGNTIYF. The CDR3 coding sequence is TGTGCCAGCACAGGGTTTTATGGCTCTGGAAACACCATATATTTT. Looking up the rest from reference TRBV19 and TRBJ1-3 gives the full variable domain: DGGITQSPKYLFRKEGQNVTLSCEQNLNHDAMYWYRQDPGQGLRLIYYSQIVNDFQKGDIAEGYSVSREKKESFPLTVTSAQKNPTAFYLCASTGFYGSGNTIYFGEGSWLTVV.

DNA of the CDR3: TGTGCCAGCAGTCCCAAACCGGCCGGGGGAGTCGCGAACACCGGGGAGCTGTTTTTT. This codes for CASSPKPAGGVANTGELFF. The chain joins TRBV6-6 to TRBJ2-2, with TRBD2 as a possible D gene (6 bases). Germline CDR1 reads MNHNY; CDR2 reads SVGAGI (reference sequence). The CDR3 runs 19 residues. V was shortened by 5 bases and J by 0 bases, with 22 bases between the two germline ends.

This chain links TRBV5-1 with TRBJ1-1; a possible D gene is TRBD1 (6 bases). V was trimmed by 4 bases and J by 2 bases, leaving 12 bases between them. The CDR3 covers 14 residues. CDR1 and CDR2 from the germline V gene are SGHRS and YFSETQ. CDR3 nucleotides: TGCGCCAGCAGCACCGGGACACTTAACACTGAAGCTTTCTTT. It translates to CASSTGTLNTEAFF.

This clone was counted only a few times. The DNA for the CDR3 is TGTGCCAGCAGTTCAGGCAGCTCCTATAATTCACCCCTCCACTTT. Residues: CASSSGSSYNSPLHF. The chain employs TRBV6-5 and TRBJ1-6; unclear D gene. The V and J ends lost 4 bases and 0 bases respectively, with 7 bases between them. In germline, CDR1 is MNHEY, CDR2 SVGAGI. This CDR3 is 15 amino acids long.

The gene calls are TRBV9 and TRBJ1-5; D gene ambiguous. Trimming stripped 3 bases from V and 5 bases from J, with 9 bases between. This CDR3 comprises 13 residues. Germline V lookup: CDR1 SGDLS, CDR2 YYNGEE. This CDR3 reads CASSGDDYQPQHF. The CDR3 DNA is TGTGCCAGCAGCGGAGATGATTATCAGCCCCAGCATTTT. The whole variable domain, filled in from reference TRBV9 and TRBJ1-5, reads DSGVTQTPKHLITATGQRVTLRCSPRSGDLSVYWYQQSLDQGLQFLIQYYNGEERAKGNILERFSAQQFPDLHSELNLSSLELGDSALYFCASSGDDYQPQHFGDGTRLSIL.

The gene calls are TRBV2 and TRBJ2-1, with TRBD2 matching over 11 bases. The CDR3 totals 14 residues. J gave up 8 bases and V 11 bases, and 11 bases lay outside the gene matches. Germline loops: CDR1 SNHLY, CDR2 FYNNEI. DNA for the CDR3: TGTGCCGGGGGAACTAGCGGGAGTAATCATGAGCAGTTCTTC. This translates into CAGGTSGSNHEQFF.

The chain is built from TRBV10-3 and TRBJ1-2; a weak D match, TRBD1 (5 bases). Between the trimmed V and J ends, which lost 6 bases and 3 bases, there was a span of 14 bases. From germline, CDR1 is ENHRY and CDR2 SYGVKD. The CDR3 covers 14 residues. The CDR3 loop is CAISEAQGYYGYTF. The CDR3 region has the DNA TGTGCCATCAGCGAAGCTCAGGGATACTATGGCTACACCTTC.

The chain has TRBV4-2 and TRBJ2-7; maybe TRBD1 (6 bases). The CDR3 is 14 amino acids. V was trimmed by 0 bases and J by 3 bases, leaving 9 bases between them. Germline CDR1 and CDR2: LGHNA and YNFKEQ. CDR3 in DNA: TGTGCCAGCAGCCAAGATCAACAGGGCTACGAGCAGTACTTC. Translation gives CASSQDQQGYEQYF.

The chain carries TRBV7-9 and TRBJ2-7, with TRBD1 as a possible D gene (5 bases). Trimming removed 1 base from V and 6 bases from J, with 7 bases in between. Germline V lookup: CDR1 SEHNR, CDR2 FQNEAQ (reference sequence). The CDR3 has 12 amino acids. The chain's CDR3 is CASSLEGVEQYF. The CDR3 DNA sequence: TGTGCCAGCAGCTTAGAAGGGGTCGAGCAGTACTTC.

J is TRBJ2-7 and V is TRBV7-2, with TRBD2 matching 8 bases. CDR3 size: 14 residues. The germline V gene has CDR1 SGHTA and CDR2 FQGNSA. V was pared by 2 bases and J by 5 bases, with 5 bases of the junction left unmatched. CDR3 residues: CASSLSPGGDEQYF. The CDR3 nucleotides read TGTGCCAGCAGCTTATCACCGGGAGGGGACGAGCAGTACTTC.

The rearrangement links TRBV27 to TRBJ1-3; D unclear. Trimming removed 5 bases at V and 0 bases at J, with 8 bases between. Germline lookup yields CDR1 MNHEY and CDR2 SMNVEV (reference sequence). CDR3 length: 14 amino acids. The DNA for the CDR3 is TGTGCCAGCAGTACACTGAGCTCTGGAAACACCATATATTTT. Translated, it gives CASSTLSSGNTIYF.

This clone has a handful of counts. The chain employs TRBV3-1 (or the pseudogene TRBV3-2) and TRBJ1-4; 8 nucleotides align to TRBD1. V trimming: 2 bases; J trimming: 7 bases; junction bases outside the gene matches: 15. The CDR3 contains 18 residues. Germline loops: CDR1 LGHDT, CDR2 YNNKEL (reference sequence). The CDR3 sequence: CASSQHGGTGPPREKLFF. In nucleotides, the CDR3 is TGTGCCAGCAGCCAACATGGGGGGACAGGCCCTCCTCGTGAAAAACTGTTTTTT.

V gene TRBV19 combines with J gene TRBJ1-2; D is unclear. Germline CDR1 is LNHDA and CDR2 is SQIVND (reference sequence). V lost 6 bases and J lost 1, with 15 bases in between. CDR3 length: 15 residues. CDR3 sequence reads: CASSSSHRDNYGYTF. For the CDR3, the DNA is TGTGCCAGTAGCTCGTCGCACAGAGATAACTATGGCTACACCTTC.

The V call is TRBV4-1, the J call TRBJ1-4; no clear D gene. Deletions cut 0 bases from V and 5 bases from J, with 19 bases between. Germline CDR1 and CDR2: MGHRA and YSYEKL. The CDR3 loop spans 18 amino acids. The CDR3: CASSQDIPYKGSNEKLFF. In DNA, the CDR3 is TGCGCCAGCAGCCAAGATATCCCCTATAAGGGTTCGAATGAAAAACTGTTTTTT.

This sequence joins TRBV3-1 (or the pseudogene TRBV3-2) and TRBJ1-2; TRBD1 is a possible D gene (5 bases). Germline V gene lookup returns CDR1 LGHDT and CDR2 YNNKEL (reference sequence). This CDR3 has 15 residues. The V and J ends lost 0 bases and 4 bases respectively, with 12 bases between them. CDR3 amino acids: CASSQDAGLGYGYTF. The CDR3 DNA is TGTGCCAGCAGCCAAGATGCAGGGTTGGGCTATGGCTACACCTTC.

This rearrangement joins TRBV19 to TRBJ2-7; no definite D call. Germline CDR1 and CDR2: LNHDA and SQIVND (reference sequence). CDR3 size: 11 residues. The germline V and J ends were trimmed by 6 bases and 3 bases, with 6 bases remaining between them. The CDR3 coding sequence is TGTGCCAGTAGCCTAAACTACGAGCAGTACTTC. It translates to CASSLNYEQYF. Variable domain in full (rest from reference TRBV19 and TRBJ2-7): DGGITQSPKYLFRKEGQNVTLSCEQNLNHDAMYWYRQDPGQGLRLIYYSQIVNDFQKGDIAEGYSVSREKKESFPLTVTSAQKNPTAFYLCASSLNYEQYFGPGTRLTVT.

The chain carries TRBV10-3 and TRBJ2-7; D remains unclear. This CDR3 comprises 14 residues. CDR1 ENHRY and CDR2 SYGVKD come from the germline V gene. V was trimmed by 1 base and J by 2 bases, leaving 9 bases between them. The CDR3, as DNA: TGTGCCATCAGTGAGTTGGGGAATACCTACGAGCAGTACTTC. Its protein is CAISELGNTYEQYF.